This T cell receptor (beta chain) came from a study of blood T cells in healthy people across ages (dated by TCRdb to 2014 to 2015). About the investigation overall: In model experiments, roughly one uniquely barcoded TCR beta cDNA molecule per two T cells was captured by template switching. To track age-related changes in TCR beta repertoire diversity, the study relied on deep sequencing normalized with unique cDNA molecular identifiers. Donors were grouped into four age groups: young (average 16 years), middle-aged (around 39), aged (62) and long-lived (roughly 80). To avoid experimental bias, donors of different ages were randomly spread across the sequencing lanes. Two additional independent replicas of 1 million unique cDNA reads from the same blood draw were analyzed for two donors (one aged 18 to 30 and one aged 80 or older). The paper as a whole reports these results and caveats: Compared with the aged group, the long-lived group had more naive CD4+ T cells, fewer expanded clones and increased TCR diversity, suggesting age selection. There was a strong correlation between observed TCR beta diversity and the percentage of naive T cells measured by flow cytometry. Conclusive comparison of naive and antigen-experienced compartments was prevented by the profiling of bulk unsorted PBMCs. Observed TCR beta diversity per million T cells fell roughly linearly with age, and a significant reduction was already apparent by age roughly 40. The CMV infection status of donors was not known, potentially confounding age-related changes in expanded clonotypes. Estimates of total diversity based on one million sequenced T cells were regarded as lower bounds and as underestimates.

The V end gives up 3 bases and the J end 5 bases, leaving 6 bases in the junction not matched to a gene. The cysteine opens and the phenylalanine closes a CDR3 of 15 amino acids. The CDR3 DNA has 45 bases and is translated from base 1. This clonotype was counted between two and nine times. Its antigen is unknown. It has no much larger one-base neighbor in the sample; base qualities were not kept. Systemically healthy Caucasian individuals from Russia, 35 to 50 in total and aged roughly 6 to 90 years, were included as donors. Each donor gave 9 to 10 milliliters of peripheral blood, collected into EDTA-treated Vacutainer tubes. Ficoll-Paque density-gradient centrifugation was used to isolate PBMCs, with at least 6 million per sample. Total RNA, at least 6 micrograms per sample, was extracted from PBMCs with Trizol reagent. For every donor, flow cytometry on a PBMC aliquot measured the percentage of naive CD45RAhigh/CD27high T cells.

Libraries came from 5' RACE. The run used an Illumina HiSeq 2500. The second PCR ran for roughly 6 to 11 cycles and used a J-beta primer mix along with a sample-barcoded 5' primer. Each TCR beta cDNA molecule received a unique molecular identifier from a template-switch 5' adaptor carrying 12 random nucleotides. Each sample yielded at least 3 million CDR3-containing paired-end reads. The Mint cDNA synthesis kit, primed by a TRBC-specific oligonucleotide, was used to synthesize first-strand cDNA from all RNA. After uracil-DNA glycosylase treatment, a first 18-cycle PCR used universal primers M1SS and BC2_uni_R on all cDNA. The paper's processing steps were these. For normalization, 1 million high-quality reads, each with a distinct molecular identifier, were randomly selected from each sample. Reads sharing molecular identifiers were discarded rather than binned into consensus sequences. MiTCR, set to a Q25 quality threshold and the strictest error-elimination algorithm, was used for CDR3 identification, clonotype clustering and error correction. A nonparametric unseen species model with Euler transformation was used to estimate lower-bound total TCR beta diversity. The public reads were run again by TCRdb, first through fastp at Q25 and then through MiXCR, and only productive beta chains were kept. For every CDR3 protein sequence, its rows merge into one entry that carries the most common genes and DNA. TCRdb, rather than the study authors, made the V and J calls. The sample profile shows fewer than 2,000,000 distinct CDR3 sequences; roughly 32% of them were found once. Of the sample, roughly 12% is held by the ten largest clones.

Sequenced sample: blood. The chain was built from TRBV12-3 or TRBV12-4 and TRBJ2-2; TRBD2 matches 7 bases in the middle. The origin of this receptor is a woman in her twenties or thirties in good health. The bases read TGTGCCAGCAGTTTTGCGGGAGCGGGTACCGGGGAGCTGTTTTTT. Translation gives CASSFAGAGTGELFF.